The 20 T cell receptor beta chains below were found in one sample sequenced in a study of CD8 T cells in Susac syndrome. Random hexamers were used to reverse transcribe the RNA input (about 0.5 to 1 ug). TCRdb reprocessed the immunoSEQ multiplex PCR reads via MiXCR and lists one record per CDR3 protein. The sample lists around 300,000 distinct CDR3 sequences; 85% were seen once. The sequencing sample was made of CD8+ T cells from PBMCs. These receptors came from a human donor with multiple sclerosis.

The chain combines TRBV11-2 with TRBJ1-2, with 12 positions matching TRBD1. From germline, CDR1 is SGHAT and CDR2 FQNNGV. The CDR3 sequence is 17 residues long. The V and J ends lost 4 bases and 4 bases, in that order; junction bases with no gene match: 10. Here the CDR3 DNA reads TGTGCCAGCAGCTCCGGGACAGGGGGCCCGACGTCCTATGGCTACACCTTC. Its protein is CASSSGTGGPTSYGYTF.

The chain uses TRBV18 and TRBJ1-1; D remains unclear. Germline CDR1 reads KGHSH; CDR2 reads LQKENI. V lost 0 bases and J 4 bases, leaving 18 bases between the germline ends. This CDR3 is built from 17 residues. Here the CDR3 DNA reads TGTGCCAGCTCACCACCCGGTTGGAGGGTTGAGGGCACTGAAGCTTTCTTT. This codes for CASSPPGWRVEGTEAFF.

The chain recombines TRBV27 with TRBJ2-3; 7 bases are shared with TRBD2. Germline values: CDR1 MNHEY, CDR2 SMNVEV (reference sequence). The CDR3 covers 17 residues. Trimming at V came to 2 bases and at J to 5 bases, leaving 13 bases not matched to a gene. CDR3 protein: CASSLLLGRWVGDTQYF. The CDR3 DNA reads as TGTGCCAGCAGTTTACTACTCGGGAGGTGGGTCGGAGATACGCAGTATTTT.

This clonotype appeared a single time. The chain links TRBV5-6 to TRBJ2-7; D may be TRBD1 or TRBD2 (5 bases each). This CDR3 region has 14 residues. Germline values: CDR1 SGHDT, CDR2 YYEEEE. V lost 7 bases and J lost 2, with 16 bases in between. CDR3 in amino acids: CASSPGDATYEQYF. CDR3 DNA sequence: TGTGCCAGCTCCCCCGGGGACGCCACCTACGAGCAGTACTTC.

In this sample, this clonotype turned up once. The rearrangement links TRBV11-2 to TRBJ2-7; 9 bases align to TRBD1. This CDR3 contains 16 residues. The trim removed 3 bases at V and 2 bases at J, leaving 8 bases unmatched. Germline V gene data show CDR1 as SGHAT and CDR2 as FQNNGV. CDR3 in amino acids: CASSFDPGQGTYEQYF. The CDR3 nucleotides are TGTGCCAGCAGCTTCGACCCGGGACAGGGAACCTACGAGCAGTACTTC.

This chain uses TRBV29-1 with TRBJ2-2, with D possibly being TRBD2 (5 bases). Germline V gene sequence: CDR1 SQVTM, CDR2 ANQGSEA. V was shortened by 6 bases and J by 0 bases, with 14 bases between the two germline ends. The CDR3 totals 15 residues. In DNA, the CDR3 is TGCAGCGTCGAAACCGGGATCACGAACACCGGGGAGCTGTTTTTT. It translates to CSVETGITNTGELFF.

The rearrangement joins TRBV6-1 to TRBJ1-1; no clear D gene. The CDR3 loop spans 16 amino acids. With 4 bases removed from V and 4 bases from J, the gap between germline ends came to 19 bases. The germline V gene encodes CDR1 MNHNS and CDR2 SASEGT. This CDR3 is CASSGSRTLGVTEAFF. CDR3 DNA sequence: TGTGCCAGCAGTGGGTCGCGGACCCTGGGTGTCACTGAAGCTTTCTTT.

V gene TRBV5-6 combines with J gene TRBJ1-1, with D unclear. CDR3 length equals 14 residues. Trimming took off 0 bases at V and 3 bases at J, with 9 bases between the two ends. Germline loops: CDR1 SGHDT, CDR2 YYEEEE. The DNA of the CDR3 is TGTGCCAGCAGCTTGGTAACGCAATACACTGAAGCTTTCTTT. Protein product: CASSLVTQYTEAFF.

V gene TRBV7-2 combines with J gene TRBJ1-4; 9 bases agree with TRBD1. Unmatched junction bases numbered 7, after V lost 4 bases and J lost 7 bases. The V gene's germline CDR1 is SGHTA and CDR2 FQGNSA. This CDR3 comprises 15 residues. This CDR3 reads CASSSYRGLSEKLFF. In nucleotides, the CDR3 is TGTGCCAGCAGCTCTTACAGGGGGCTAAGTGAAAAACTGTTTTTT.

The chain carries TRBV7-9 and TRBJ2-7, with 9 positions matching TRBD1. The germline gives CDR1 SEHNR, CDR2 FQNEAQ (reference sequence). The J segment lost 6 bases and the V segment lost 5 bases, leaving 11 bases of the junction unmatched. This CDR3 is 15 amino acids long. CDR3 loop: CASSEPGTGTLEQYF. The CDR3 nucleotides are TGTGCCAGCAGCGAACCGGGGACAGGGACTCTCGAGCAGTACTTC.

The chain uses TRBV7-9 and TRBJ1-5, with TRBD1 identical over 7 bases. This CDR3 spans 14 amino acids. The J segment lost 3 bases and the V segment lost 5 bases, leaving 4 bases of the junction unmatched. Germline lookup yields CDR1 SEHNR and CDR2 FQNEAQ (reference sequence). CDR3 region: CASSQGQPNQPQHF. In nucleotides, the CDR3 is TGTGCCAGCAGCCAGGGACAGCCCAATCAGCCCCAGCATTTT.

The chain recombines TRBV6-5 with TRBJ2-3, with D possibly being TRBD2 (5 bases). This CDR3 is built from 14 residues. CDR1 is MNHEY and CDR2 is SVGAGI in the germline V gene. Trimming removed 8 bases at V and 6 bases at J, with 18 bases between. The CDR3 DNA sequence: TGTGCCAGCCGAGGGCCATATCCCACGGATACGCAGTATTTT. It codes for CASRGPYPTDTQYF.

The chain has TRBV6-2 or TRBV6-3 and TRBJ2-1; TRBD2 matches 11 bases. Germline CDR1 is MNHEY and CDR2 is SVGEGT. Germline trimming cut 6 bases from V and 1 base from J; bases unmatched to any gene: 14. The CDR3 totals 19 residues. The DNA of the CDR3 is TGTGCCAGCAGCCGACATCTAGCGGGAGGTCGTGAGTCCTACAATGAGCAGTTCTTC. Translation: CASSRHLAGGRESYNEQFF.

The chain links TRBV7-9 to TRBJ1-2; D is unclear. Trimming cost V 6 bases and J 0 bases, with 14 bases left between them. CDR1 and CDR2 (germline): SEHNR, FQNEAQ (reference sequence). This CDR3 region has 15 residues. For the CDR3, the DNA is TGTGCCAGCAGACACTATAGGCCTCCTAACTATGGCTACACCTTC. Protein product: CASRHYRPPNYGYTF.

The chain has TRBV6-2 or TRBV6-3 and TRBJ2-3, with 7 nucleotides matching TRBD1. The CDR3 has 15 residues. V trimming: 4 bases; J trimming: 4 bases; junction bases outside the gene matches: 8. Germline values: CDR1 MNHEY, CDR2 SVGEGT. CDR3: CASSLQGVLSDTQYF. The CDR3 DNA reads TGTGCCAGCAGTTTGCAGGGGGTGTTATCAGATACGCAGTATTTT.

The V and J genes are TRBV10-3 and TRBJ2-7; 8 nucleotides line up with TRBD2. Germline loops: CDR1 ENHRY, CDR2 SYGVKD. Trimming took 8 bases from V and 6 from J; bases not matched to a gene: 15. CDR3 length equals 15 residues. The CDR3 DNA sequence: TGTGCCATCTTTGGCGGGCGCGGGACTAGTGGCGAGCAGTACTTC. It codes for CAIFGGRGTSGEQYF.

CDR3 DNA sequence: TGCGCCAGCAGAGGACAGAATAGCAATCAGCCCCAGCATTTT. It codes for CASRGQNSNQPQHF. This chain links TRBV10-2 with TRBJ1-5; weak D call: TRBD1 (6 bases). This CDR3 spans 14 amino acids. Trimming stripped 6 bases from V and 0 bases from J, with 9 bases between. Per germline, CDR1 WSHSY and CDR2 SAAADI.

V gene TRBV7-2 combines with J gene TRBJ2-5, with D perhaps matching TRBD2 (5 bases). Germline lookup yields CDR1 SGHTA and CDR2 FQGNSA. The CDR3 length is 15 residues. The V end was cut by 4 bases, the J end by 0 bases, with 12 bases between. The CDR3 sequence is CASSSSIRYQETQYF. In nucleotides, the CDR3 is TGTGCCAGCAGCTCTAGCATCCGGTACCAAGAGACCCAGTACTTC.

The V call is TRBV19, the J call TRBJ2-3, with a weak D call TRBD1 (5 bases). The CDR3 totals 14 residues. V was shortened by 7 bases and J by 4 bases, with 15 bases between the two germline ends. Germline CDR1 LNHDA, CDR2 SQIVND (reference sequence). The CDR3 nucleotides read TGTGCCAGTACCGGCAGGGCGTCGGCAGATACGCAGTATTTT. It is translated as CASTGRASADTQYF.

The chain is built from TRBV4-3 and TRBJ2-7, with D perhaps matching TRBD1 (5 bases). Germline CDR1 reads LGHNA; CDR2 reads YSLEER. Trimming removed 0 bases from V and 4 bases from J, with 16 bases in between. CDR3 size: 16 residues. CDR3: CASSQDSRSGRYEQYF. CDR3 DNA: TGCGCCAGCAGCCAAGATTCGAGGTCAGGGCGGTACGAGCAGTACTTC.